Below are 24 T cell receptor beta chains sequenced from a single sample in a study of monozygotic twins with cystic fibrosis. Sequencing was performed with immunoSEQ multiplex PCR; in TCRdb, only in-frame clones are kept and a portion is missing. The sample holds 13,000 to 15,000 clones, 80% to 90% seen once. Sequences were obtained from blood. These receptors came from a boy aged 5-17 years with cystic fibrosis.

The rearrangement uses TRBV4-2 and TRBJ2-3, with no clear D. Deletions cut 0 bases from V and 6 bases from J, with 13 bases between. Germline CDR1 reads LGHNA; CDR2 reads YNFKEQ. CDR3 length: 15 amino acids. For the CDR3, the DNA is TGTGCCAGCAGCCAAGAAGAAGGCCGTTTGGATACGCAGTATTTT. Its protein product is CASSQEEGRLDTQYF.

The rearrangement links TRBV29-1 to TRBJ2-6; D gene unclear. Germline values: CDR1 SQVTM, CDR2 ANQGSEA. This CDR3 has 12 residues. V was pared by 6 bases and J by 7 bases, with 10 bases between. Here the CDR3 reads CSVLLAANVLTF. DNA of the CDR3: TGCAGCGTCCTTTTAGCTGCCAACGTCCTGACTTTC.

The chain employs TRBV5-6 and TRBJ1-3, with D maybe TRBD1 (6 bases). The V gene's germline CDR1 is SGHDT and CDR2 YYEEEE. This CDR3 has 18 residues. With 4 bases removed from V and 0 bases from J, the gap between germline ends came to 20 bases. CDR3 protein: CASSQGTEKVYSGNTIYF. CDR3 DNA: TGTGCCAGCAGCCAGGGGACGGAAAAGGTTTACTCTGGAAACACCATATATTTT.

The genes are TRBV5-1 and TRBJ2-2, with 12 bases aligning to TRBD2. The CDR3 covers 18 residues. Per the germline V gene, CDR1 is SGHRS and CDR2 is YFSETQ. After removal of 2 bases from V and 3 bases from J, the junction contained 8 bases not matched to a gene. CDR3 in amino acids: CASSFPSGGAPHTGELFF. CDR3 DNA sequence: TGCGCCAGCAGCTTTCCTAGCGGGGGGGCCCCGCACACCGGGGAGCTGTTTTTT.

This clone occurred once. The V call is TRBV13, the J call TRBJ2-1, with 8 bases fitting TRBD2. Germline V lookup: CDR1 PRHDT, CDR2 FYEKMQ (reference sequence). V gave up 5 bases and J gave up 8 bases; unmatched junction bases: 11. The CDR3 length is 15 residues. CDR3 loop: CASSPDSGDRHEQFF. In nucleotides, the CDR3 is TGTGCCAGCAGCCCAGATAGCGGGGACCGCCATGAGCAGTTCTTC.

This chain uses TRBV15 with TRBJ1-2, with D maybe TRBD1 (6 bases). The CDR3 contains 15 residues. The germline gives CDR1 LNHNV, CDR2 YYDKDF (reference sequence). V lost 0 bases and J lost 7, with 15 bases in between. The CDR3 DNA follows: TGTGCCACCAGCAGAGATGAACAGGGCTCCGTTGGCTACACCTTC. It translates to CATSRDEQGSVGYTF.

V and J are TRBV7-9 and TRBJ2-7, with D perhaps matching TRBD1 or TRBD2 (6 bases each). The CDR3 covers 15 residues. CDR1 SEHNR and CDR2 FQNEAQ come from the germline V gene (reference sequence). Between the trimmed V and J ends, which lost 1 base and 7 bases, there was a span of 17 bases. Here the CDR3 DNA reads TGTGCCAGCAGCTTAGTTCCGGGGGCGAAAGGGGAGCAGTACTTC. It specifies CASSLVPGAKGEQYF. The variable domain in full, completed from reference TRBV7-9 and TRBJ2-7, reads DTGVSQNPRHKITKRGQNVTFRCDPISEHNRLYWYRQTLGQGPEFLTYFQNEAQLEKSRLLSDRFSAERPKGSFSTLEIQRTEQGDSAMYLCASSLVPGAKGEQYFGPGTRLTVT.

The rearrangement uses TRBV15 and TRBJ2-3; no clear D gene. With 3 bases removed from V and 4 bases from J, the gap between germline ends came to 17 bases. CDR3 length: 16 residues. Per germline, CDR1 LNHNV and CDR2 YYDKDF (reference sequence). CDR3 protein: CATSSLQGFQSDTQYF. The CDR3 bases are TGTGCCACCAGCAGTTTGCAAGGGTTTCAATCAGATACGCAGTATTTT.

The CDR3 region has the DNA TGTGCCAGCAGTGGAGTTTTTTCAAGCTCTGGGGCCAACGTCCTGACTTTC. It codes for CASSGVFSSSGANVLTF. V gene TRBV6-1 combines with J gene TRBJ2-6; no clear D. V was trimmed by 4 bases and J by 0 bases, leaving 13 bases between them. Germline CDR1 MNHNS, CDR2 SASEGT. The CDR3 spans 17 residues.

V is TRBV25-1 and J is TRBJ2-1, with 7 nucleotides matching TRBD1. Germline V gene sequence: CDR1 MGHDK, CDR2 SYGVNS. The CDR3 length is 15 residues. V shed 4 bases, J shed 5 bases, and the junction held 8 bases outside the gene matches. The CDR3 DNA follows: TGTGCCAGCAGTGGACAGGGAGAATACGACAATGAGCAGTTCTTC. It is translated as CASSGQGEYDNEQFF.

The V gene is TRBV5-1, the J gene TRBJ2-3; D may be TRBD2 (5 bases). The CDR3 length is 15 residues. From germline, CDR1 is SGHRS and CDR2 YFSETQ. V was pared by 0 bases and J by 2 bases, with 10 bases between. The CDR3 region has the DNA TGCGCCAGCAGCTTGGTCGGGGAATCCACAGATACGCAGTATTTT. Translating it yields CASSLVGESTDTQYF.

The chain joins TRBV19 to TRBJ1-2; 9 nucleotides align to TRBD1. Per the germline V gene, CDR1 is LNHDA and CDR2 is SQIVND (reference sequence). V gave up 8 bases and J gave up 2 bases; unmatched junction bases: 6. This CDR3 has 14 amino acids. CDR3 bases: TGTGCCAGTCTAACAGGGGGCTCGAACTATGGCTACACCTTC. Residues: CASLTGGSNYGYTF.

The rearrangement joins TRBV7-2 to TRBJ2-2; D unresolved. Trimming took off 0 bases at V and 5 bases at J, with 7 bases between the two ends. The germline V gene has CDR1 SGHTA and CDR2 FQGNSA. The CDR3 length is 14 residues. CDR3 bases: TGTGCCAGCAGCTTAGCGCCCCGGACCGGGGAGCTGTTTTTT. Protein product: CASSLAPRTGELFF.

CDR3 amino acids: CASSFFDPGNEQFF. The CDR3 DNA follows: TGCGCCAGCAGCTTTTTCGACCCGGGCAATGAGCAGTTCTTC. The chain uses TRBV5-1 and TRBJ2-1; D unclear. CDR1 SGHRS and CDR2 YFSETQ come from the germline V gene. The CDR3 totals 14 residues. V was shortened by 2 bases and J by 6 bases, with 12 bases between the two germline ends. The whole variable domain, filled in from reference TRBV5-1 and TRBJ2-1, reads KAGVTQTPRYLIKTRGQQVTLSCSPISGHRSVSWYQQTPGQGLQFLFEYFSETQRNKGNFPGRFSGRQFSNSRSEMNVSTLELGDSALYLCASSFFDPGNEQFFGPGTRLTVL.

This clone is deemed medium-sized. The gene calls are TRBV29-1 and TRBJ1-1; D perhaps matches TRBD1 (5 bases). CDR3 length: 14 residues. CDR1 and CDR2 (germline): SQVTM, ANQGSEA. V shed 3 bases and J shed 0 bases, with 11 bases lying between them. For the CDR3, the DNA is TGCAGCGTTGACAGGGAAAACATGAACACTGAAGCTTTCTTT. Encoded protein: CSVDRENMNTEAFF. Complete variable domain (other parts from reference TRBV29-1 and TRBJ1-1): SAVISQKPSRDICQRGTSLTIQCQVDSQVTMMFWYRQQPGQSLTLIATANQGSEATYESGFVIDKFPISRPNLTFSTLTVSNMSPEDSSIYLCSVDRENMNTEAFFGQGTRLTVV.

The rearrangement links TRBV4-1 to TRBJ1-1, with unresolved D. The germline V gene encodes CDR1 MGHRA and CDR2 YSYEKL. The V and J ends lost 0 bases and 0 bases respectively, with 5 bases between them. The CDR3 is 14 residues long. CDR3: CASSQERVNTEAFF. CDR3 in DNA: TGCGCCAGCAGCCAAGAACGGGTGAACACTGAAGCTTTCTTT.

In the case of this clone: A junction end diverges from the germline sequence, so it may reflect a read error. The chain joins TRBV5-5 to TRBJ2-5, with 12 nucleotides matching TRBD2. CDR1 is SGHKS and CDR2 is YYEKEE in the germline V gene (reference sequence). This CDR3 contains 13 residues. This CDR3 is CASSKETSGRPNF. The CDR3 DNA reads as TGTGCCAGCAGCAAAGAAACTAGCGGGAGGCCTAACTTC.

The table lists this clone with a count of one. The chain recombines TRBV28 with TRBJ1-1; 8 nucleotides align to TRBD1. V gave up 7 bases and J gave up 7 bases; unmatched junction bases: 17. The CDR3 runs to 16 residues. Germline values: CDR1 MDHEN, CDR2 SYDVKM. The CDR3 DNA sequence: TGTGCCAGCACCCCCTTCCCGGCCAGGGGGCGTATTGAAGCTTTCTTT. As protein: CASTPFPARGRIEAFF. The whole variable domain, filled in from reference TRBV28 and TRBJ1-1, reads DVKVTQSSRYLVKRTGEKVFLECVQDMDHENMFWYRQDPGLGLRLIYFSYDVKMKEKGDIPEGYSVSREKKERFSLILESASTNQTSMYLCASTPFPARGRIEAFFGQGTRLTVV.

The chain recombines TRBV19 with TRBJ2-2, with 10 bases identical to TRBD2. Germline values: CDR1 LNHDA, CDR2 SQIVND (reference sequence). The V segment lost 4 bases and the J segment 5 bases; nucleotides outside the gene matches: 16. The CDR3 has 19 amino acids. The CDR3 nucleotides read TGTGCCAGTAGTACCTCGCTCCTCCTAGCGGGAGTCCCTACCGGGGAGCTGTTTTTT. Protein: CASSTSLLLAGVPTGELFF.

V usage is TRBV6-1 and J usage is TRBJ1-2; no clear D. Germline V gives CDR1 MNHNS, CDR2 SASEGT. Trimming left V 2 bases short and J 8 bases short, with 9 bases between. The CDR3 covers 12 residues. The CDR3 reads CASSEWGRGYTF. As DNA, the CDR3 is TGTGCCAGCAGTGAATGGGGTAGAGGCTACACCTTC.

This clone was observed a handful of times. The rearrangement uses TRBV19 and TRBJ2-1; 10 bases are shared with TRBD2. J gave up 5 bases and V 9 bases, and 10 bases lay outside the gene matches. CDR3 length: 15 amino acids. In germline, CDR1 is LNHDA, CDR2 SQIVND (reference sequence). The CDR3 is CASSPRTSGNNEQFF. The CDR3 DNA is TGTGCCAGCTCACCCCGGACTAGCGGAAACAATGAGCAGTTCTTC.

This sequence joins TRBV7-2 and TRBJ1-5, with D hard to call. V shed 2 bases and J shed 7 bases, with 9 bases lying between them. CDR3 length: 13 amino acids. CDR1 is SGHTA and CDR2 is FQGNSA in the germline V gene. The CDR3 coding sequence is TGTGCCAGCAGCTTATCATTTGGCCAGCCCCAGCATTTT. This gives the protein CASSLSFGQPQHF.

The genes are TRBV5-8 and TRBJ1-3, with D uncertain. Germline-derived CDR1 and CDR2 are SGHTS and YDEGEE. The CDR3 sequence is 12 residues long. V was shortened by 5 bases and J by 4 bases, with 7 bases between the two germline ends. CDR3 in amino acids: CASSNLGNTIYF. The CDR3 region has the DNA TGTGCCAGCAGTAACCTCGGAAACACCATATATTTT.

This clone is a singleton in its sample. The chain links TRBV30 to TRBJ1-2; D is unclear. The germline V and J ends were trimmed by 1 base and 4 bases, with 13 bases remaining between them. The germline CDR1 and CDR2 sequences are GTSNPN and SVGIG (reference sequence). CDR3 length equals 14 residues. The CDR3 nucleotides are TGTGCCTGGAGTGAGGGTAGCGGGATCTATGGCTACACCTTC. Its translation: CAWSEGSGIYGYTF.